The 26 T cell receptor beta chains reported below all come from one sample, sequenced in a study of blood T cells in healthy people across ages. For the second PCR, which ran for roughly 7 to 11 cycles, a sample-barcoded 5' primer and a J-beta primer mix were used. TCRdb processed the 5' RACE reads anew with MiXCR; each CDR3 protein has one entry. The sample records 800,000 to 950,000 distinct CDR3 sequences, under 40% being singletons. The sequencing sample was made of blood. These TCRs come from a young man in good health.

This chain uses TRBV29-1 with TRBJ2-3, with D possibly TRBD1 on 7 matching bases. The V and J ends lost 7 bases and 3 bases respectively, with 14 bases between them. CDR1 SQVTM and CDR2 ANQGSEA come from the germline V gene. This CDR3 comprises 13 residues. In nucleotides, the CDR3 is TGCAGCGCCGACAGGGCGGGAACAGATACGCAGTATTTT. Protein product: CSADRAGTDTQYF.

About this clonotype itself: Germline and junction disagree at one end, which may indicate a read error. This CDR3 is CASILEALGEQYF. CDR3 nucleotide sequence: TGTGCCAGCATCTTAGAAGCCCTGGGAGAGCAGTACTTC. This rearrangement joins TRBV7-2 to TRBJ2-5; a weak D match, TRBD2 (5 bases). The length of the CDR3 is 13 residues. CDR1 and CDR2 from the germline V gene are SGHTA and FQGNSA.

The chain combines TRBV2 with TRBJ2-2, with D maybe TRBD1 (5 bases). Deletions cut 3 bases from V and 0 bases from J, with 8 bases between. The CDR3 covers 15 residues. Germline V gives CDR1 SNHLY, CDR2 FYNNEI. CDR3 protein: CASSEQGANTGELFF. The CDR3 nucleotides are TGTGCCAGCAGTGAGCAAGGGGCGAACACCGGGGAGCTGTTTTTT. Full variable domain (outside the CDR3, taken from reference TRBV2 and TRBJ2-2): EPEVTQTPSHQVTQMGQEVILRCVPISNHLYFYWYRQILGQKVEFLVSFYNNEISEKSEIFDDQFSVERPDGSNFTLKIRSTKLEDSAMYFCASSEQGANTGELFFGEGSRLTVL.

This chain uses TRBV19 with TRBJ2-1; TRBD2 aligns across 11 bases. V lost 5 bases to trimming and J lost 6 bases; unmatched junction nucleotides: 6. This CDR3 spans 15 amino acids. Germline assignment: CDR1 LNHDA and CDR2 SQIVND (reference sequence). The CDR3 loop is CASSGVAGGFNEQFF. CDR3 coding DNA: TGTGCCAGTAGTGGGGTAGCGGGGGGGTTCAATGAGCAGTTCTTC.

The chain employs TRBV7-2 and TRBJ1-5; 7 nucleotides match TRBD1. The ends lost 3 bases at V and 8 bases at J; junction bases unmatched: 4. Germline V gives CDR1 SGHTA, CDR2 FQGNSA. The CDR3 loop spans 13 amino acids. The CDR3 spells CASSLQGDKPQHF. The CDR3 DNA reads TGTGCCAGCAGCTTGCAGGGGGATAAGCCCCAGCATTTT. The full variable domain, in which reference TRBV7-2 and TRBJ1-5 provide the parts outside the CDR3, is GAGVSQSPSNKVTEKGKDVELRCDPISGHTALYWYRQSLGQGLEFLIYFQGNSAPDKSGLPSDRFSAERTGGSVSTLTIQRTQQEDSAVYLCASSLQGDKPQHFGDGTRLSIL.

In this sample, this clonotype turned up a few times. J is TRBJ1-5 and V is TRBV20-1; maybe TRBD1 (5 bases). The germline V gene has CDR1 DFQATT and CDR2 SNEGSKA (reference sequence). Trimming stripped 6 bases from V and 1 base from J, with 10 bases between. The CDR3 sequence is 13 residues long. Here the CDR3 DNA reads TGCAGTGCCCCCGCAGGGAGCAATCAGCCCCAGCATTTT. Translated: CSAPAGSNQPQHF.

CDR3 coding DNA: TGTGCCAGCAGCTTGGATCCTAGCGGGGACGGGGAGCTGTTTTTT. Its protein is CASSLDPSGDGELFF. The chain has TRBV5-6 and TRBJ2-2; 9 bases align to TRBD2. The CDR3 length is 15 residues. The germline gives CDR1 SGHDT, CDR2 YYEEEE. The J segment lost 7 bases and the V segment lost 0 bases, leaving 4 bases of the junction unmatched.

The chain has TRBV7-3 and TRBJ2-1, with TRBD2 matching 12 bases. The CDR3 is made up of 16 amino acids. Germline lookup yields CDR1 SGHTA and CDR2 FQGTGA. V lost 0 bases, J lost 7 bases, and 4 bases stayed unmatched. The CDR3 DNA follows: TGTGCCAGCAGCTTAACGTCTACTAGCGGGGGGAATGAGCAGTTCTTC. The encoded protein is CASSLTSTSGGNEQFF. Drawing the rest from reference TRBV7-3 and TRBJ2-1, the complete variable domain is GAGVSQTPSNKVTEKGKYVELRCDPISGHTALYWYRQSLGQGPEFLIYFQGTGAADDSGLPNDRFFAVRPEGSVSTLKIQRTERGDSAVYLCASSLTSTSGGNEQFFGPGTRLTVL.

About this clonotype itself: A much bigger clone sits one base away, suggesting this may be a read error. The chain has TRBV12-3 or TRBV12-4 and TRBJ2-5; no clear D gene. V lost 1 base and J lost 11, with 17 bases in between. This CDR3 has 14 amino acids. This chain's CDR3 is CASSLGVGSGEQYF. CDR3 DNA: TGTGCCAGCAGTTTAGGGGTAGGGTCCGGTGAGCAGTACTTC.

Concerning this clonotype: This may arise from a read error, as a much more abundant clone is one base away. The chain uses TRBV20-1 and TRBJ2-4, with TRBD1 as a possible D gene (6 bases). The CDR3 is made up of 14 amino acids. Trimming left V 6 bases short and J 1 base short, with 13 bases between. The germline V gene has CDR1 DFQATT and CDR2 SNEGSKA (reference sequence). The DNA for the CDR3 is TGCAGTGCCCTTGCCGACAGGGCCAAAAACATTCAGTACTTC. Translation: CSALADRAKNIQYF.

There are a few counts of this clonotype. This rearrangement joins TRBV4-3 to TRBJ2-5; D is perhaps TRBD1 (6 bases). Trimming pared 0 bases from V and 3 bases from J, leaving 17 bases between. CDR3 length equals 17 residues. CDR1 is LGHNA and CDR2 is YSLEER in the germline V gene. The chain's CDR3 is CASSQDLPGHGKETQYF. Written as DNA, the CDR3 is TGCGCCAGCAGCCAAGATTTGCCGGGACACGGTAAAGAGACCCAGTACTTC.

In DNA form, the CDR3 reads TGTGCCAGCAGCCCCGAGCGGGGGGGCCTCAATGAGCAGTTCTTC. Protein: CASSPERGGLNEQFF. V and J are TRBV7-8 and TRBJ2-1; 10 bases match TRBD2. The germline CDR1 and CDR2 sequences are SGHVS and FQNEAQ. CDR3 size: 15 residues. V gave up 5 bases and J gave up 6 bases; unmatched junction bases: 7.

This chain links TRBV5-6 with TRBJ2-2; D gene uncertain. This CDR3 is 15 amino acids long. Germline CDR1 SGHDT, CDR2 YYEEEE. The germline V and J ends were trimmed by 3 bases and 5 bases, with 14 bases remaining between them. CDR3 loop: CASSSTNIRTGELFF. The DNA of the CDR3 is TGTGCCAGCAGCTCGACCAATATAAGAACCGGGGAGCTGTTTTTT.

This clonotype was found a few times. The V call is TRBV20-1, the J call TRBJ2-5; D is ambiguous. V was clipped by 1 base and J by 2 bases, with 20 bases between them. The CDR3 length is 17 residues. Germline V gene data show CDR1 as DFQATT and CDR2 as SNEGSKA (reference sequence). The CDR3 DNA follows: TGCAGTGCTAGAGTGAGAGCCAGACCAATAAATCAAGAGACCCAGTACTTC. This sequence encodes CSARVRARPINQETQYF.

Of note for this clonotype: A single base separates this from a much larger clone, so it may be a read error. V gene TRBV4-3 combines with J gene TRBJ2-1; possible D gene TRBD2, 5 bases. In germline, CDR1 is LGHNA, CDR2 YSLEER. This CDR3 is built from 15 residues. V lost 1 base, J lost 10 bases, and 17 bases lay in between. Written as DNA, the CDR3 is TGCGCCAGCAGCCAAGGACCTCGGGAAGAGGGCGAGCAGTTCTTC. Translation gives CASSQGPREEGEQFF.

This clonotype was observed a few times. The chain couples TRBV28 to TRBJ2-7, with unresolved D. The CDR3 is 13 residues long. Germline V gene lookup returns CDR1 MDHEN and CDR2 SYDVKM. V was trimmed by 5 bases and J by 1 base, leaving 9 bases between them. The CDR3 sequence: CASSPTVSYEQYF. CDR3 bases: TGTGCCAGCAGTCCTACAGTATCCTACGAGCAGTACTTC. Full variable domain (missing parts from reference TRBV28 and TRBJ2-7): DVKVTQSSRYLVKRTGEKVFLECVQDMDHENMFWYRQDPGLGLRLIYFSYDVKMKEKGDIPEGYSVSREKKERFSLILESASTNQTSMYLCASSPTVSYEQYFGPGTRLTVT.

The chain has TRBV20-1 and TRBJ2-4; 9 nucleotides align to TRBD2. The junction had 9 bases not matched to a gene; V was cut back by 6 bases and J by 3 bases. This CDR3 comprises 15 residues. Germline V CDR1 and CDR2: DFQATT, SNEGSKA (reference sequence). Here the CDR3 reads CSALGGGRGKNIQYF. CDR3 coding DNA: TGCAGTGCCCTCGGTGGCGGGAGGGGCAAAAACATTCAGTACTTC.

This clonotype has more than one count but fewer than ten. V usage is TRBV20-1 and J usage is TRBJ2-1; D is uncertain. Germline V CDR1 and CDR2: DFQATT, SNEGSKA (reference sequence). Trimming took 1 base from V and 10 from J, leaving 20 bases between them. The CDR3 extends over 15 amino acids. CDR3 region: CSARVVGDVGVEQFF. In DNA, the CDR3 is TGCAGTGCTAGAGTAGTGGGTGACGTCGGAGTAGAGCAGTTCTTC.

This clonotype has only a few counts. The genes are TRBV28 and TRBJ1-1; 8 nucleotides line up with TRBD1. This CDR3 is 15 amino acids long. The V and J ends lost 1 base and 4 bases, in that order; junction bases with no gene match: 5. Germline V lookup: CDR1 MDHEN, CDR2 SYDVKM. The CDR3 DNA follows: TGTGCCAGCAGTTTATTCAGGGGGCAGGGCACTGAAGCTTTCTTT. Residues: CASSLFRGQGTEAFF.

The chain is built from TRBV7-2 and TRBJ1-6; D is undetermined. V lost 4 bases and J 14 bases, leaving 12 bases between the germline ends. The CDR3 covers 12 residues. Germline V gives CDR1 SGHTA, CDR2 FQGNSA. The DNA of the CDR3 is TGTGCCAGCAGCTCCACACGCTCAGCCCTCCACTTT. Its translation is CASSSTRSALHF.

To note about this clonotype: A much larger clone differs by one base, so this may be a read error. This chain uses TRBV12-3 or TRBV12-4 with TRBJ2-4, with 7 bases lining up with TRBD1. The CDR3 has 13 residues. V trimming: 10 bases; J trimming: 8 bases; junction bases outside the gene matches: 11. The CDR3 DNA follows: TGTGCCAACAGCGGCGATCAGGGGGACATTCAGTACTTC. As protein: CANSGDQGDIQYF.

The chain joins TRBV2 to TRBJ2-5; possibly TRBD2 for D (5 bases). The CDR3 sequence is 15 residues long. The germline V gene encodes CDR1 SNHLY and CDR2 FYNNEI. The V and J ends lost 5 bases and 2 bases respectively, with 15 bases between them. The DNA for the CDR3 is TGTGCCAGCAGTATCAGGAGGCTTAGGCAAGAGACCCAGTACTTC. Its translation is CASSIRRLRQETQYF.

This clonotype has a handful of counts. The chain has TRBV27 and TRBJ2-1; 9 nucleotides match TRBD2. V lost 3 bases and J lost 6; bases outside the gene matches: 6. The length of the CDR3 is 15 residues. The germline CDR1 and CDR2 sequences are MNHEY and SMNVEV (reference sequence). The CDR3 DNA reads as TGTGCCAGCAGTTTGGTGTGGCGGGGGGGCAATGAGCAGTTCTTC. Protein sequence: CASSLVWRGGNEQFF.

This clonotype turned up a few times. This sequence joins TRBV9 and TRBJ2-7, with 10 bases fitting TRBD1. The length of the CDR3 is 15 residues. Trimming at V came to 2 bases and at J to 6 bases, leaving 8 bases not matched to a gene. Per germline, CDR1 SGDLS and CDR2 YYNGEE. This chain's CDR3 is CASSVAGTGVFEQYF. Here the CDR3 DNA reads TGTGCCAGCAGCGTCGCCGGGACAGGGGTTTTCGAGCAGTACTTC.

This clonotype was seen repeatedly, ten times or more. V and J are TRBV2 and TRBJ1-2, with no clear D. The V gene's germline CDR1 is SNHLY and CDR2 FYNNEI. CDR3 length: 10 residues. V was shortened by 7 bases and J by 7 bases, with 7 bases between the two germline ends. The CDR3 sequence: CASIPGGYTF. The CDR3, as DNA: TGTGCCAGCATCCCCGGTGGCTACACCTTC.

The CDR3 is CATRPQPKNIQYF. The CDR3 DNA reads as TGTGCCACTCGCCCTCAGCCCAAAAACATTCAGTACTTC. The V and J genes are TRBV15 and TRBJ2-4; unclear D gene. This CDR3 contains 13 residues. Trimming removed 9 bases at V and 2 bases at J, with 11 bases between. Germline V gives CDR1 LNHNV, CDR2 YYDKDF (reference sequence).